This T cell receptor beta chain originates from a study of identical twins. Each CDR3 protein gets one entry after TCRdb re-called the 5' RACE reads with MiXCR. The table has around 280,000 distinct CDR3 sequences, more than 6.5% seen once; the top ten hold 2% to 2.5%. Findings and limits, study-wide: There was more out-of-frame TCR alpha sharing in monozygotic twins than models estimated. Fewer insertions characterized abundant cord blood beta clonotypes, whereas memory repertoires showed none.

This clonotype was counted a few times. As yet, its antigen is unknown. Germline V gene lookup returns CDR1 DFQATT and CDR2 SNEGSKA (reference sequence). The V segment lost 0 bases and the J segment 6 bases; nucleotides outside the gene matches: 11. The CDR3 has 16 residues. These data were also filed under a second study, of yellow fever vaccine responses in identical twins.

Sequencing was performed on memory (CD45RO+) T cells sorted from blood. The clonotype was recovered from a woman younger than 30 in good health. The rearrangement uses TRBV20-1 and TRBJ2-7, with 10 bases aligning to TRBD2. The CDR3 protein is CSARDISGGPYSEQYV. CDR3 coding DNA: TGCAGTGCTAGAGATATTAGCGGGGGGCCGTATAGCGAGCAGTACGTC.